Listed below are T cell receptor beta chains from one sample, sequenced in a study of PD-L1 blockade in urothelial cancer. Sequencing used immunoSEQ multiplex PCR; TCRdb keeps in-frame clones, though not all of them. The sample holds some 22,000 clones, about 90% seen once. The source material was PBMCs, sampled around atezolizumab (anti-PD-L1) treatment. These TCRs come from a woman aged 60 to 75 with urothelial cancer. CDR3s include the opening cysteine and the closing phenylalanine or tryptophan. The D gene is left open where the match is weak. Some rows mark clone size as missing; the rest say once, few, many or name a class of expanded clone.

clone_size cdr3_length j_call v_call d_call cdr3_aa cdr3_nt
once 15 TRBJ2-7 TRBV4-3 - CASSQDLLAAYEQYF TGCGCCAGCAGCCAAGATCTTTTGGCTGCCTACGAGCAGTACTTC
- 12 TRBJ2-1 TRBV4-1 - CASSSDGGLQFF TGCGCCAGCAGCTCGGACGGGGGGCTTCAGTTCTTC
- 15 TRBJ2-2 TRBV4-2 TRBD2 CATGHSGMVTGELFF TGTGCCACCGGCCATAGCGGGATGGTCACCGGGGAGCTGTTTTTT
few 15 TRBJ1-3 TRBV27 - CASSPTGSSGNTIYF TGTGCCAGCAGTCCGACGGGAAGCTCTGGAAACACCATATATTTT
- 15 TRBJ1-2 TRBV9 TRBD1 CASSVGGQGDYGYTF TGTGCCAGCAGCGTAGGGGGACAGGGTGATTATGGCTACACCTTC
- 15 TRBJ2-1 TRBV6-1 - CASRADRNSYNEQFF TGTGCCAGCAGGGCCGACAGGAACTCCTACAATGAGCAGTTCTTC
- 15 TRBJ1-1 TRBV28 - CASGGAGTLNTEAFF TGTGCCAGCGGGGGAGCCGGGACACTTAACACTGAAGCTTTCTTT
- 14 TRBJ1-5 TRBV2 - CASSGWGGDQPQHF TGTGCCAGCAGTGGATGGGGAGGCGATCAGCCCCAGCATTTT
- 12 TRBJ2-1 TRBV6-1 - CASREQYNEQFF TGTGCCAGCAGGGAACAGTACAATGAGCAGTTCTTC
- 19 TRBJ2-1 TRBV9 TRBD1 CASSGRPGQMILSYNEQFF TGTGCCAGCAGTGGACGACCGGGACAGATGATATTATCCTACAATGAGCAGTTCTTC
- 14 TRBJ2-1 TRBV2 TRBD2 CASQLAQEGNEQFF TGTGCCAGCCAACTAGCGCAGGAGGGCAATGAGCAGTTCTTC
- 15 TRBJ1-4 TRBV5-5 - CASSLPRESNEKLFF TGTGCCAGCAGCTTGCCCAGGGAAAGTAATGAAAAACTGTTTTTT
- 16 TRBJ2-2 TRBV5-1 TRBD2 CASSLGGLASPGELFF TGCGCCAGCAGCTTGGGGGGACTAGCGTCTCCCGGGGAGCTGTTTTTT
- 14 TRBJ2-7 TRBV5-1 TRBD2 CSSSLSGGAVEQYF TGCTCCAGCAGCTTGTCGGGAGGGGCGGTCGAGCAGTACTTC
- 13 TRBJ2-5 TRBV5-1 TRBD1 CASSRGQQETQYF TGCGCCAGCAGCAGGGGACAGCAAGAGACCCAGTACTTC
once 14 TRBJ2-2 TRBV2 TRBD1 CASRGGSGTGELFF TGTGCCAGCAGAGGGGGCTCAGGGACCGGGGAGCTGTTTTTT
- 18 TRBJ2-5 TRBV11-3 - CASSSSTGNEGGKETQYF -
- 17 TRBJ2-7 TRBV11-2 TRBD2 CASSSSIAPSGEDEQYF TGTGCCAGCAGCTCCTCCATTGCCCCTAGCGGGGAAGACGAGCAGTACTTC
few 17 TRBJ1-5 TRBV5-5 TRBD1 CASSLSQRTGEGQPQHF TGTGCCAGCAGCCTGAGTCAGAGGACAGGGGAGGGTCAGCCCCAGCATTTT
- 19 TRBJ2-1 TRBV4-3 TRBD2 CASSQGILWREARNNEQFF TGCGCCAGCAGCCAAGGAATACTTTGGCGGGAGGCGAGAAACAATGAGCAGTTCTTC
- 15 TRBJ2-1 TRBV10-3 TRBD2 CAISATAGKGNEQFF TGTGCCATCAGTGCTACAGCGGGAAAAGGCAATGAGCAGTTCTTC
few 15 TRBJ2-3 TRBV7-8 - CASSLGGGGTDTQYF TGTGCCAGCAGCTTAGGAGGGGGAGGCACAGATACGCAGTATTTT
- 14 TRBJ2-2 TRBV28 - CASSLEAHTGELFF TGTGCCAGCAGTTTAGAGGCGCACACCGGGGAGCTGTTTTTT
- 13 TRBJ2-7 TRBV19 TRBD2 CASSIREDYEQYF TGTGCCAGTAGTATTCGGGAGGACTACGAGCAGTACTTC
- 15 TRBJ2-5 TRBV25-1 TRBD2 CASSNLAGSQETQYF TGTGCCAGCAGTAATCTAGCGGGATCACAAGAGACCCAGTACTTC
- 19 TRBJ1-1 TRBV4-2 - CASSPLGAGRGVRGTEAFF TGTGCCAGCAGCCCCCTTGGGGCGGGCAGGGGTGTAAGAGGCACTGAAGCTTTCTTT
few 16 TRBJ2-5 TRBV23-1 - CASSHRRPNPQETQYF TGCGCCAGCAGTCATAGGAGGCCTAACCCTCAAGAGACCCAGTACTTC
- 14 TRBJ1-5 TRBV18 - CASSRSIGDQPQHF TGTGCCAGCTCACGGTCGATTGGAGATCAGCCCCAGCATTTT
- 16 TRBJ2-1 TRBV7-9 TRBD2 CASSSRGTSGKGEQFF TGTGCCAGCAGCTCGAGAGGGACTAGCGGGAAGGGTGAGCAGTTCTTC
- 15 TRBJ1-1 TRBV5-1 TRBD1 CASSSGDRRNTEAFF TGCGCCAGCAGCTCGGGGGACAGACGGAACACTGAAGCTTTCTTT
- 12 TRBJ2-7 TRBV29-1 - CSVLGSTGEQYF TGCAGCGTTTTGGGGTCAACGGGGGAGCAGTACTTC
once 11 TRBJ2-5 TRBV10-3 TRBD1 CAIGTGETQYF TGTGCCATTGGGACAGGAGAGACCCAGTACTTC
once 14 TRBJ1-1 TRBV28 - CASSLSKGYTEAFF TGTGCCAGCAGTTTAAGTAAGGGGTACACTGAAGCTTTCTTT
medium-sized 16 TRBJ2-7 TRBV9 TRBD2 CASSPSRGEGLREQYF TGTGCCAGCAGCCCAAGCCGGGGGGAGGGCCTTCGAGAGCAGTACTTC
- 13 TRBJ1-1 TRBV10-3 TRBD1 CAIRDQGAGEAFF TGTGCCATCAGAGATCAGGGGGCAGGAGAAGCTTTCTTT
- 12 TRBJ1-2 TRBV30 - CAWSRALYGYTF TGTGCCTGGAGTAGAGCCCTCTATGGCTACACCTTC
- 18 TRBJ1-5 TRBV19 - CASSIMVWTASSNQPQHF TGTGCCAGTAGTATAATGGTGTGGACAGCTTCTAGCAATCAGCCCCAGCATTTT
- 16 TRBJ2-7 TRBV12-5 TRBD1 CASGLVVNRGLYEQYF TGTGCTAGTGGTTTGGTGGTGAACAGGGGGCTCTACGAGCAGTACTTC